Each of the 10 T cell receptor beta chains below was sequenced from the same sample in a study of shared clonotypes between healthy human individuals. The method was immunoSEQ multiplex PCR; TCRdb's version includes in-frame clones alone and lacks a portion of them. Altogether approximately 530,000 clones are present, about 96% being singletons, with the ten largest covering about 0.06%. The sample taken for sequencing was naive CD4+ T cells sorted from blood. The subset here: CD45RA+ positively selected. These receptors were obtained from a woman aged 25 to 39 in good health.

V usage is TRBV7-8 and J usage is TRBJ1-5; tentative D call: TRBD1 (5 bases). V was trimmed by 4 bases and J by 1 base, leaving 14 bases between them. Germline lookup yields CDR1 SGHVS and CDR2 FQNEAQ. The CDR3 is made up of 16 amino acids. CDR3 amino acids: CASSSDSSRSNQPQHF. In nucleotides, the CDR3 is TGTGCCAGCAGCTCAGACAGTTCGCGGAGCAATCAGCCCCAGCATTTT.

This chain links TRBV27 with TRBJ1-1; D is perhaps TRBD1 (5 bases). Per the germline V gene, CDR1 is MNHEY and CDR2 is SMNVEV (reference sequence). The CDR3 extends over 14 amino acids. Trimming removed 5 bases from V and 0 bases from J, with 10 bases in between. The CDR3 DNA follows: TGTGCCAGCAGTCGGGACTTCATGAACACTGAAGCTTTCTTT. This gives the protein CASSRDFMNTEAFF.

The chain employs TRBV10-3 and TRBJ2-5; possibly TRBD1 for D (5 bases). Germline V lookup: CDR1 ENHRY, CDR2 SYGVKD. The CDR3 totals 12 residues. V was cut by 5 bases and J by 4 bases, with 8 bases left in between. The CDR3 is CAISIQGETQYF. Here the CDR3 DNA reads TGTGCCATCAGTATCCAGGGAGAGACCCAGTACTTC.

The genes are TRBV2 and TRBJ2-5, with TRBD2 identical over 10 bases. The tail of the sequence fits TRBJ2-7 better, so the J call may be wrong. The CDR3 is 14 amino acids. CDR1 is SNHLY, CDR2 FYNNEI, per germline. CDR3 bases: TGTGCCAGCAGTGGACTAGCGGGCCACTACGAGCAGTACTTC. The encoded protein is CASSGLAGHYEQYF.

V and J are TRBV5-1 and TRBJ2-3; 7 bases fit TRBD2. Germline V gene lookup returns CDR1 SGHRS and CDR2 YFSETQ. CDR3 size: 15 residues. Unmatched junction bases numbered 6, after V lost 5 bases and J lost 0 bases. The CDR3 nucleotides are TGCGCCAGCAGGCCAACTAGCGTTAGCACAGATACGCAGTATTTT. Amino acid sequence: CASRPTSVSTDTQYF.

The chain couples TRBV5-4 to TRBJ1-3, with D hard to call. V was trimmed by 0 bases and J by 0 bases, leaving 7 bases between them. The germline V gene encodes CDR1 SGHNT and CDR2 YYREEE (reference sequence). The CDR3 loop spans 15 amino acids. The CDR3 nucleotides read TGTGCCAGCAGCTTGGGTTGGGGCTCTGGAAACACCATATATTTT. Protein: CASSLGWGSGNTIYF.

The CDR3 bases are TGTGCCAGCAGCCCAGGGTCAAGCTCCTACGAGCAGTACTTC. It codes for CASSPGSSSYEQYF. The rearrangement uses TRBV4-2 and TRBJ2-7, with a tentative D call TRBD1 (5 bases). This CDR3 has 14 residues. Germline assignment: CDR1 LGHNA and CDR2 YNFKEQ. V lost 4 bases and J lost 0, with 10 bases in between.

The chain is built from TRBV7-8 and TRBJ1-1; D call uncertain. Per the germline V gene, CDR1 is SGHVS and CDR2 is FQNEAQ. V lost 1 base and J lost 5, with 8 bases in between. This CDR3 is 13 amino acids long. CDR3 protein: CASSLVLQTEAFF. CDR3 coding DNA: TGTGCCAGCAGCTTAGTTCTGCAGACTGAAGCTTTCTTT.

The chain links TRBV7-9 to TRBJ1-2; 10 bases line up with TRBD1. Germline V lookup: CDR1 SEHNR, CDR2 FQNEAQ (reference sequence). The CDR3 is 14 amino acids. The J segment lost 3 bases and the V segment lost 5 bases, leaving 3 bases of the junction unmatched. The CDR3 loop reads CASSRGQGDYGYTF. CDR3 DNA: TGTGCCAGCAGCCGAGGACAGGGGGACTATGGCTACACCTTC.

The CDR3 DNA reads TGTGCCAGCTCCCTTTTTTGGAGCTTTAACAATGAGCAGTTCTTC. It yields the protein CASSLFWSFNNEQFF. The chain is built from TRBV18 and TRBJ2-1, with unresolved D. Germline values: CDR1 KGHSH, CDR2 LQKENI. The CDR3 extends over 15 amino acids. V was clipped by 6 bases and J by 5 bases, with 17 bases between them.